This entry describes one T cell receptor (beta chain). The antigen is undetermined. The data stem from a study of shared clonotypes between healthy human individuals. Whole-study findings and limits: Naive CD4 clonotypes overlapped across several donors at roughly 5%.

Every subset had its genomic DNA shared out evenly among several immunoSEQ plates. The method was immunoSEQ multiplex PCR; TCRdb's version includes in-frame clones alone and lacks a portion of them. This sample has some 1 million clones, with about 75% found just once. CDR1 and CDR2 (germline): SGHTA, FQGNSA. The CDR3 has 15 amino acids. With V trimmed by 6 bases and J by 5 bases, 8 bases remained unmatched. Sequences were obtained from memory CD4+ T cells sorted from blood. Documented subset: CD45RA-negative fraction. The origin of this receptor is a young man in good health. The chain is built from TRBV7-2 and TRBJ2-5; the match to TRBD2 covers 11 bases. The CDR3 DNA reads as TGTGCCAGCAGATCCCGGACTAGCGGGTCGGAGACCCAGTACTTC. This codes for CASRSRTSGSETQYF.